The following is a T cell receptor beta chain sequence with its context. Antigen: not known. There were likely unrecorded immune exposures, though donors were nominally healthy when sampled. This specimen comes from a study of cytomegalovirus exposure and HLA in healthy donors. CDR3 size: 15 residues. Trimming removed 4 bases at V and 3 bases at J, with 14 bases between. Germline V gene data show CDR1 as SGDLS and CDR2 as YYNGEE. The PCR had 60 Vbeta and 13 Jbeta primers. The data were produced by immunoSEQ multiplex PCR, yet TCRdb's version contains in-frame clones alone and is incomplete. The sample shows about 170,000 clones, about four fifths of them seen only once. Study results and caveats: Later on, an analysis found that several of the most significant clusters appeared to be linked to common viral pathogens, which included parvovirus B19. As a later analysis showed, a missense DCLRE1C variant was linked to trimming of TCR beta V- and J-genes. Altogether, more than 150 TCR beta chains were recorded as cytomegalovirus-associated.

This clonotype originated in a woman in her fifties or sixties in good health and CMV-seronegative. The V and J genes are TRBV9 and TRBJ1-5; D ambiguous. Sequencing was performed on PBMCs. In DNA, the CDR3 is TGTGCCAGCAGCTTTGACGGAGCCTACAATCAGCCCCAGCATTTT. Translation gives CASSFDGAYNQPQHF.